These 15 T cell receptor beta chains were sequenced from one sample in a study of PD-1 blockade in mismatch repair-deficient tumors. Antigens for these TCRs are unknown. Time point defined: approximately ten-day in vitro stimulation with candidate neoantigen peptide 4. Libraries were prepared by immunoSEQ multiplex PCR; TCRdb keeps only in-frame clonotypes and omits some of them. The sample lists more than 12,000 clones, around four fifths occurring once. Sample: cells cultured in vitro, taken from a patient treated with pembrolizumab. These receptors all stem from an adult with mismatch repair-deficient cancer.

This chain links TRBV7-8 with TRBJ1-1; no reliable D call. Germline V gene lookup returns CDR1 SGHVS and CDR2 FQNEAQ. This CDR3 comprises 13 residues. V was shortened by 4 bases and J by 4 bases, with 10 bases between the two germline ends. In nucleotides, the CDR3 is TGTGCCAGCAGCTCTTTGCGGGGCACTGAAGCTTTCTTT. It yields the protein CASSSLRGTEAFF.

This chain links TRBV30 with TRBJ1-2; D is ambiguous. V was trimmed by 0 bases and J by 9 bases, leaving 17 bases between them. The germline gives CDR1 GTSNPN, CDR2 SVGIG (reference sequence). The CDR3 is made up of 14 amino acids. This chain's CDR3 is CAWSVRAEGRRYTF. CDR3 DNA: TGTGCCTGGAGTGTACGGGCAGAAGGCCGACGCTACACCTTC.

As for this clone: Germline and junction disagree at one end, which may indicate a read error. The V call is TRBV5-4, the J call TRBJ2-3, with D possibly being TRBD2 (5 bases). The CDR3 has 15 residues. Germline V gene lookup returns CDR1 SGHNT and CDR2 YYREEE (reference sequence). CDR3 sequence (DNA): TGTGCCAGCAGATTGGACCGAGGGTTCACAGATACGCAGTATTTT. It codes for CASRLDRGFTDTQYF. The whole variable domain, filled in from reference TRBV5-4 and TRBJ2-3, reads ETGVTQSPTHLIKTRGQQVTLRCSSQSGHNTVSWYQQALGQGPQFIFQYYREEENGRGNFPPRFSGLQFPNYSSELNVNALELDDSALYLCASRLDRGFTDTQYFGPGTRLTVL.

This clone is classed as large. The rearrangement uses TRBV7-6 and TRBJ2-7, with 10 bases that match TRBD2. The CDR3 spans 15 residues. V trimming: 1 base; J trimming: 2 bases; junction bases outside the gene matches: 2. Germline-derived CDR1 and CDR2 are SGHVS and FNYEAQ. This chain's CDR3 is CASSLDTSGAYEQYF. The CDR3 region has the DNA TGTGCCAGCAGCTTAGATACTAGCGGGGCCTACGAGCAGTACTTC.

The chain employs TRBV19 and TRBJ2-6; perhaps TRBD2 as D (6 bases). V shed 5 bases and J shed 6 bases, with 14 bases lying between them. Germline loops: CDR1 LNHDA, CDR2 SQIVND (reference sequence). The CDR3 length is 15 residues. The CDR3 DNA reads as TGTGCCAGTAGTGATGAGGGACTTGAGGCCAACGTCCTGACTTTC. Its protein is CASSDEGLEANVLTF.

This CDR3 is CASSRQGNYNEQFF. The CDR3 DNA follows: TGTGCCAGCAGTCGACAGGGAAACTACAATGAGCAGTTCTTC. This sequence joins TRBV6-1 and TRBJ2-1; 7 bases line up with TRBD1. V lost 5 bases and J lost 3; bases outside the gene matches: 4. Germline assignment: CDR1 MNHNS and CDR2 SASEGT. CDR3 size: 14 residues.

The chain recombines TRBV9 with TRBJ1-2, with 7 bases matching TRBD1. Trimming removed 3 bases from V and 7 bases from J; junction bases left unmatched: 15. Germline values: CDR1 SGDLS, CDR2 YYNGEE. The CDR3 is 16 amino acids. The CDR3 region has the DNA TGTGCCAGCAGCGCCGTACAGGGGAATGTCGGTGGTGGCTACACCTTC. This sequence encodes CASSAVQGNVGGGYTF.

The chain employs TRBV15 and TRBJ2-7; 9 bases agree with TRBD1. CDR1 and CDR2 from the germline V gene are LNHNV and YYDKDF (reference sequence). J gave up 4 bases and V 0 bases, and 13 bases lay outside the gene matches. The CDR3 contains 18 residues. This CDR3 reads CATSRDLGSWDREYEQYF. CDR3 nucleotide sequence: TGTGCCACCAGCAGAGATCTCGGGAGTTGGGACAGGGAGTACGAGCAGTACTTC.

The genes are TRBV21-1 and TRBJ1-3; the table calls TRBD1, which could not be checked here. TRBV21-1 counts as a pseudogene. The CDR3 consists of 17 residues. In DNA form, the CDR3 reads TGTGCCAGCAGCAAAGGGATGGGGGCCTGCTCTGGAAACACCATATATTTT. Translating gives CASSKGMGACSGNTIYF.

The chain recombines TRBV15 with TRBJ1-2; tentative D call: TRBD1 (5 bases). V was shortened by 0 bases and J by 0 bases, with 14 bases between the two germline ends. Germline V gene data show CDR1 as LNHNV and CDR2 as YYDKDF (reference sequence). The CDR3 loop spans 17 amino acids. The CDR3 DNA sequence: TGTGCCACCAGCAGAGACGGACGGGGGAGTGCTAACTATGGCTACACCTTC. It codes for CATSRDGRGSANYGYTF. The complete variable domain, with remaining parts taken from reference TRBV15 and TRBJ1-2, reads DAMVIQNPRYQVTQFGKPVTLSCSQTLNHNVMYWYQQKSSQAPKLLFHYYDKDFNNEADTPDNFQSRRPNTSFCFLDIRSPGLGDTAMYLCATSRDGRGSANYGYTFGSGTRLTVV.

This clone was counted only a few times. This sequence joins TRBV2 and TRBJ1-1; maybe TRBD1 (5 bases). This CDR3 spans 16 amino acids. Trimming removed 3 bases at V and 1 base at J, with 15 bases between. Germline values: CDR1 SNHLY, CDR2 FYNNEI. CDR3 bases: TGTGCCAGCAGTGATCGGTTTGGGGGTCGGAACACTGAAGCTTTCTTT. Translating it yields CASSDRFGGRNTEAFF.

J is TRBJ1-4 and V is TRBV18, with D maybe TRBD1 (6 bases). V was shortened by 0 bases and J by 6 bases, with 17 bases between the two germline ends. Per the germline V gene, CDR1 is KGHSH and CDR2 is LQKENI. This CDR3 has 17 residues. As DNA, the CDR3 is TGTGCCAGCTCACCACCCTCAATGGGGGCGCGAGATGAAAAACTGTTTTTT. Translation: CASSPPSMGARDEKLFF.

CDR3 residues: CASSISSETGPLGYTF. CDR3 nucleotide sequence: TGTGCCAGCAGTATATCTTCTGAGACAGGCCCGCTAGGCTACACCTTC. The chain uses TRBV28 and TRBJ1-2; TRBD1 is a possible D gene (6 bases). The V gene's germline CDR1 is MDHEN and CDR2 SYDVKM. The CDR3 is 16 amino acids. V dropped 5 bases and J dropped 8 bases, with 24 bases sitting between them.

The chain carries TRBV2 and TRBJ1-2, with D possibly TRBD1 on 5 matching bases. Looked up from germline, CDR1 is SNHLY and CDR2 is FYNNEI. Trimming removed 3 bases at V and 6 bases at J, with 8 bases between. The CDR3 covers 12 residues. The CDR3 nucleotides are TGTGCCAGCAGTGACAGGGTGGATGGCTACACCTTC. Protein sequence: CASSDRVDGYTF. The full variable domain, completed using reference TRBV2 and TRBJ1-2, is EPEVTQTPSHQVTQMGQEVILRCVPISNHLYFYWYRQILGQKVEFLVSFYNNEISEKSEIFDDQFSVERPDGSNFTLKIRSTKLEDSAMYFCASSDRVDGYTFGSGTRLTVV.

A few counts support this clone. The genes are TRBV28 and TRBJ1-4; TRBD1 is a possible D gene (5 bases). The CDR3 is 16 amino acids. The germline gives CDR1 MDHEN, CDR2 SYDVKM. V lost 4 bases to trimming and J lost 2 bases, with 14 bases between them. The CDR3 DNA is TGTGCCAGCAGTTCCCCCCCGGGGGACACTAATGAAAAACTGTTTTTT. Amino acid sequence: CASSSPPGDTNEKLFF.